A single sample is the source of the 28 T cell receptor beta chains below, sequenced in a study of blood T cell repertoires in COVID-19. Assay: immunoSEQ multiplex PCR; the TCRdb copy retains only in-frame clones and omits some. The data show around 260,000 clones, with about 93% seen just once and 1.1% held by the top ten. Sequencing input: PBMCs or T cells enriched from blood (not recorded which). The receptors stem from a woman aged 30 to 39 who had recovered from COVID-19.

The chain joins TRBV11-2 to TRBJ2-2; D gene unclear. The CDR3 totals 15 residues. The V gene's germline CDR1 is SGHAT and CDR2 FQNNGV. V lost 1 base to trimming and J lost 5 bases, with 11 bases between them. The DNA for the CDR3 is TGTGCCAGCAGCTTAGGTATAACCCAGACCGGGGAGCTGTTTTTT. Translation gives CASSLGITQTGELFF.

This chain uses TRBV5-1 with TRBJ2-7; tentatively, D is TRBD1 (6 bases). Per the germline V gene, CDR1 is SGHRS and CDR2 is YFSETQ. The CDR3 totals 15 residues. Between the trimmed V and J ends, which lost 4 bases and 5 bases, there was a span of 19 bases. This CDR3 reads CASSPGEREGDEQYF. In DNA, the CDR3 is TGCGCCAGCAGCCCCGGGGAACGCGAGGGGGACGAGCAGTACTTC. Full variable domain (remainder filled in from reference TRBV5-1 and TRBJ2-7): KAGVTQTPRYLIKTRGQQVTLSCSPISGHRSVSWYQQTPGQGLQFLFEYFSETQRNKGNFPGRFSGRQFSNSRSEMNVSTLELGDSALYLCASSPGEREGDEQYFGPGTRLTVT.

With respect to this clone: Compared with germline, one end of the junction differs, possibly owing to a read error. This chain uses TRBV12-3 or TRBV12-4 with TRBJ1-1; D remains unclear. This CDR3 is 13 amino acids long. CDR3 loop: CASSLGMNTEAFF. The DNA for the CDR3 is TGTGCCAGCAGCTTAGGTATGAACACTGAAGCTTTCTTT.

The chain links TRBV5-4 to TRBJ2-1; D is perhaps TRBD2 (6 bases). Deletions cut 0 bases from V and 1 base from J, with 11 bases between. Germline V CDR1 and CDR2: SGHNT, YYREEE (reference sequence). The CDR3 spans 16 residues. Here the CDR3 reads CASSLDAGRSYNEQFF. CDR3 DNA sequence: TGTGCCAGCAGCTTGGACGCGGGGAGGTCCTACAATGAGCAGTTCTTC.

The V and J genes are TRBV28 and TRBJ1-4; TRBD1 matches at 7 bases. The CDR3 length is 16 residues. Per germline, CDR1 MDHEN and CDR2 SYDVKM. J was trimmed by 7 bases and V by 1 base; bases with no gene match: 9. CDR3 nucleotide sequence: TGTGCCAGCAGTTTATCATTAGGGGGCGTAGGTGAAAAACTGTTTTTT. This encodes CASSLSLGGVGEKLFF.

V and J are TRBV4-2 and TRBJ1-3; D might be TRBD1 (6 bases). The V and J ends lost 7 bases and 0 bases respectively, with 13 bases between them. The CDR3 length is 15 residues. The V gene's germline CDR1 is LGHNA and CDR2 YNFKEQ. CDR3 sequence: CASTIGRGSGNTIYF. DNA of the CDR3: TGTGCCAGCACCATCGGCAGGGGCTCTGGAAACACCATATATTTT.

This chain links TRBV9 with TRBJ2-2, with 10 positions matching TRBD1. This CDR3 has 17 amino acids. Trimming at V came to 0 bases and at J to 0 bases, leaving 2 bases not matched to a gene. CDR1 is SGDLS, CDR2 YYNGEE, per germline. Here the CDR3 DNA reads TGTGCCAGCAGCGTAGGGACAGGGGGATCGAACACCGGGGAGCTGTTTTTT. Encoded protein: CASSVGTGGSNTGELFF. Full variable domain (missing parts from reference TRBV9 and TRBJ2-2): DSGVTQTPKHLITATGQRVTLRCSPRSGDLSVYWYQQSLDQGLQFLIQYYNGEERAKGNILERFSAQQFPDLHSELNLSSLELGDSALYFCASSVGTGGSNTGELFFGEGSRLTVL.

The rearrangement uses TRBV5-5 and TRBJ1-1, with D maybe TRBD1 (5 bases). Trimming shortened V by 4 bases and J by 0 bases, and 13 bases separated the two germline ends. This CDR3 is built from 15 residues. The germline CDR1 and CDR2 sequences are SGHKS and YYEKEE (reference sequence). CDR3 bases: TGTGCCAGCAGCCTGGGGCCCGTGCTGAACACTGAAGCTTTCTTT. Translating gives CASSLGPVLNTEAFF.

The chain is built from TRBV11-2 and TRBJ1-4; D unclear. Deletions cut 1 base from V and 3 bases from J, with 6 bases between. CDR1 is SGHAT and CDR2 is FQNNGV in the germline V gene. The length of the CDR3 is 14 residues. CDR3 nucleotide sequence: TGTGCCAGCAGCTTAGGGAGACCTAATGAAAAACTGTTTTTT. Protein sequence: CASSLGRPNEKLFF.

V is TRBV29-1 and J is TRBJ2-5; TRBD2 matches 10 bases. Unmatched junction bases numbered 5, after V lost 3 bases and J lost 4 bases. Germline CDR1 and CDR2: SQVTM and ANQGSEA. The CDR3 is 14 residues long. CDR3 nucleotide sequence: TGCAGCGTTGATTCTAGCGGGAGTATAGAGACCCAGTACTTC. It codes for CSVDSSGSIETQYF.

V gene TRBV30 combines with J gene TRBJ1-1, with D hard to call. The ends were cut back, 0 bases at V and 3 bases at J, with 11 bases in the middle. Germline loops: CDR1 GTSNPN, CDR2 SVGIG (reference sequence). CDR3 size: 14 residues. The CDR3 DNA sequence: TGTGCCTGGAGTGTAACCGGGTCGGACACTGAAGCTTTCTTT. It is translated as CAWSVTGSDTEAFF.

This sequence joins TRBV6-2 or TRBV6-3 and TRBJ2-1, with 9 nucleotides matching TRBD2. This CDR3 comprises 15 residues. Trimming at V came to 6 bases and at J to 4 bases, leaving 7 bases not matched to a gene. CDR1 MNHEY and CDR2 SVGEGT come from the germline V gene. The CDR3 nucleotides are TGTGCCAGCAGCATAGCGGGAGTGTTATACAATGAGCAGTTCTTC. It codes for CASSIAGVLYNEQFF.

This sequence joins TRBV21-1 and TRBJ1-3; the D segment call TRBD1 is taken from the table without a DNA check. TRBV21-1 is reported as a pseudogene. The CDR3 contains 16 residues. Written as DNA, the CDR3 is TGTGCCAGCAGCAAAGGCAGTCCCGATGGTGGAAACACCATATATTTT. Translated, it gives CASSKGSPDGGNTIYF.

V gene TRBV10-3 combines with J gene TRBJ2-2, with D possibly matching TRBD2 (5 bases). Trimming removed 4 bases at V and 3 bases at J, with 12 bases between. Germline V gene sequence: CDR1 ENHRY, CDR2 SYGVKD. CDR3 length equals 15 residues. CDR3 bases: TGTGCCATCAGTGGCAGAGAGGAGGACACCGGGGAGCTGTTTTTT. It is translated as CAISGREEDTGELFF.

This clone was seen more than once but under ten times. The chain uses TRBV6-2 or TRBV6-3 and TRBJ2-7; D is unclear. V was trimmed by 5 bases and J by 2 bases, leaving 4 bases between them. Germline assignment: CDR1 MNHEY and CDR2 SVGEGT. The CDR3 consists of 11 residues. The CDR3 region is CASSLPYEQYF. The CDR3 DNA follows: TGTGCCAGCAGTCTTCCCTACGAGCAGTACTTC.

The chain uses TRBV6-6 and TRBJ2-1; TRBD1 might be the D (6 bases). CDR1 MNHNY and CDR2 SVGAGI come from the germline V gene (reference sequence). V dropped 5 bases and J dropped 10 bases, with 12 bases sitting between them. The CDR3 is made up of 12 amino acids. The CDR3 loop is CASSPTGNEQFF. CDR3 in DNA: TGTGCCAGCAGTCCCACAGGGAACGAGCAGTTCTTC.

The rearrangement uses TRBV18 and TRBJ2-1, with a tentative D call TRBD1 (6 bases). The CDR3 sequence is 17 residues long. The germline V gene encodes CDR1 KGHSH and CDR2 LQKENI. V gave up 9 bases and J gave up 0 bases, with 21 bases separating them. The CDR3 sequence is CASLGQQGSGSYNEQFF. For the CDR3, the DNA is TGTGCCAGTTTGGGACAACAGGGTTCGGGCTCCTACAATGAGCAGTTCTTC.

CDR3 protein: CASSLTGGEAFF. CDR3 DNA: TGTGCCAGCAGTTTGACAGGGGGTGAAGCTTTCTTT. The genes are TRBV27 and TRBJ1-1; 9 nucleotides line up with TRBD1. Germline V lookup: CDR1 MNHEY, CDR2 SMNVEV (reference sequence). The CDR3 is 12 residues long. Trimming at V came to 3 bases and at J to 7 bases, leaving 0 bases not matched to a gene.

This rearrangement joins TRBV10-2 to TRBJ2-7; 10 nucleotides agree with TRBD2. V shed 7 bases and J 0 bases; nucleotides not matched to a gene: 3. Germline CDR1 WSHSY, CDR2 SAAADI. The CDR3 is 14 amino acids. The CDR3 protein is CASKTSGASYEQYF. The CDR3 DNA reads as TGCGCCAGCAAAACTAGCGGGGCCTCCTACGAGCAGTACTTC.

The rearrangement uses TRBV20-1 and TRBJ2-1, with D tentatively TRBD2 (5 bases). The length of the CDR3 is 15 residues. V lost 6 bases to trimming and J lost 2 bases, with 17 bases between them. Germline CDR1 reads DFQATT; CDR2 reads SNEGSKA (reference sequence). This chain's CDR3 is CSASRLATTYNEQFF. CDR3 nucleotides: TGCAGTGCCAGTCGCCTAGCTACTACCTACAATGAGCAGTTCTTC.

This clone has just one count. The V gene is TRBV14, the J gene TRBJ2-3, with 12 bases lining up with TRBD2. The CDR3 has 16 residues. CDR1 SGHDN and CDR2 FVKESK come from the germline V gene. The J segment lost 6 bases and the V segment lost 5 bases, leaving 9 bases of the junction unmatched. The CDR3 coding sequence is TGTGCCAGCAGCAGACTAGCGGGAGCCCACAGGGATACGCAGTATTTT. It encodes CASSRLAGAHRDTQYF. The complete variable domain, with remaining parts taken from reference TRBV14 and TRBJ2-3, reads EAGVTQFPSHSVIEKGQTVTLRCDPISGHDNLYWYRRVMGKEIKFLLHFVKESKQDESGMPNNRFLAERTGGTYSTLKVQPAELEDSGVYFCASSRLAGAHRDTQYFGPGTRLTVL.

This sequence joins TRBV11-1 and TRBJ1-2, with 8 bases lining up with TRBD1. The CDR3 spans 15 residues. Germline values: CDR1 SGHAT, CDR2 FQDESV (reference sequence). The ends lost 2 bases at V and 8 bases at J; junction bases unmatched: 10. The CDR3 DNA is TGTGCCAGCAGCTTAAATGCCCTGACAGGGGACGGCTACACCTTC. Residues: CASSLNALTGDGYTF.

This clone has more than one count but fewer than ten. The chain combines TRBV4-3 with TRBJ2-7, with a possible D match to TRBD1 (6 bases). Germline CDR1 LGHNA, CDR2 YSLEER. V was trimmed by 1 base and J by 5 bases, leaving 18 bases between them. This CDR3 contains 16 residues. DNA for the CDR3: TGCGCCAGCAGCCAAGTACTCAACTCAAGGGGGAACGAGCAGTACTTC. Translation: CASSQVLNSRGNEQYF.

This chain connects TRBV19 to TRBJ1-1; no firm D call. The CDR3 has 14 residues. The V gene's germline CDR1 is LNHDA and CDR2 SQIVND (reference sequence). V lost 3 bases to trimming and J lost 1 base, with 9 bases between them. CDR3 protein: CASSIGRENTEAFF. CDR3 coding DNA: TGTGCCAGTAGTATCGGACGGGAGAACACTGAAGCTTTCTTT.

The CDR3 nucleotides are TGTGCCAGCAGTTTAAGGGGTAGCAATCAGCCCCAGCATTTT. It specifies CASSLRGSNQPQHF. V and J are TRBV28 and TRBJ1-5; weak D call: TRBD1 (5 bases). The length of the CDR3 is 14 residues. Germline V gives CDR1 MDHEN, CDR2 SYDVKM. The V end was cut by 2 bases, the J end by 0 bases, with 5 bases between.

This clone has just a few counts. V gene TRBV29-1 combines with J gene TRBJ2-1; 7 bases map to TRBD2. The CDR3 contains 13 residues. With 2 bases clipped from V and 4 bases from J, the junction kept 2 bases outside the gene matches. From germline, CDR1 is SQVTM and CDR2 ANQGSEA. CDR3 loop: CSVEPSGYNEQFF. The CDR3 DNA follows: TGCAGCGTTGAACCTAGCGGATACAATGAGCAGTTCTTC.

This clone was detected only once. The chain uses TRBV28 and TRBJ2-2; weak D call: TRBD2 (6 bases). Trimming took 4 bases from V and 4 from J, leaving 10 bases between them. CDR3 length equals 14 residues. Germline V gene data show CDR1 as MDHEN and CDR2 as SYDVKM. The CDR3 nucleotides read TGTGCCAGCAGTTGGAGGGCCGCCACCGGGGAGCTGTTTTTT. Its protein product is CASSWRAATGELFF. Supplemented by reference TRBV28 and TRBJ2-2, the full variable domain reads DVKVTQSSRYLVKRTGEKVFLECVQDMDHENMFWYRQDPGLGLRLIYFSYDVKMKEKGDIPEGYSVSREKKERFSLILESASTNQTSMYLCASSWRAATGELFFGEGSRLTVL.

The CDR3 DNA reads TGTGCCAGCAGTACAGGGGGCTTGGGTCAAGAGACCCAGTACTTC. It yields the protein CASSTGGLGQETQYF. This rearrangement joins TRBV6-5 to TRBJ2-5; 9 nucleotides match TRBD1. Looked up from germline, CDR1 is MNHEY and CDR2 is SVGAGI. The CDR3 has 15 residues. Trimming at V came to 5 bases and at J to 2 bases, leaving 6 bases not matched to a gene.